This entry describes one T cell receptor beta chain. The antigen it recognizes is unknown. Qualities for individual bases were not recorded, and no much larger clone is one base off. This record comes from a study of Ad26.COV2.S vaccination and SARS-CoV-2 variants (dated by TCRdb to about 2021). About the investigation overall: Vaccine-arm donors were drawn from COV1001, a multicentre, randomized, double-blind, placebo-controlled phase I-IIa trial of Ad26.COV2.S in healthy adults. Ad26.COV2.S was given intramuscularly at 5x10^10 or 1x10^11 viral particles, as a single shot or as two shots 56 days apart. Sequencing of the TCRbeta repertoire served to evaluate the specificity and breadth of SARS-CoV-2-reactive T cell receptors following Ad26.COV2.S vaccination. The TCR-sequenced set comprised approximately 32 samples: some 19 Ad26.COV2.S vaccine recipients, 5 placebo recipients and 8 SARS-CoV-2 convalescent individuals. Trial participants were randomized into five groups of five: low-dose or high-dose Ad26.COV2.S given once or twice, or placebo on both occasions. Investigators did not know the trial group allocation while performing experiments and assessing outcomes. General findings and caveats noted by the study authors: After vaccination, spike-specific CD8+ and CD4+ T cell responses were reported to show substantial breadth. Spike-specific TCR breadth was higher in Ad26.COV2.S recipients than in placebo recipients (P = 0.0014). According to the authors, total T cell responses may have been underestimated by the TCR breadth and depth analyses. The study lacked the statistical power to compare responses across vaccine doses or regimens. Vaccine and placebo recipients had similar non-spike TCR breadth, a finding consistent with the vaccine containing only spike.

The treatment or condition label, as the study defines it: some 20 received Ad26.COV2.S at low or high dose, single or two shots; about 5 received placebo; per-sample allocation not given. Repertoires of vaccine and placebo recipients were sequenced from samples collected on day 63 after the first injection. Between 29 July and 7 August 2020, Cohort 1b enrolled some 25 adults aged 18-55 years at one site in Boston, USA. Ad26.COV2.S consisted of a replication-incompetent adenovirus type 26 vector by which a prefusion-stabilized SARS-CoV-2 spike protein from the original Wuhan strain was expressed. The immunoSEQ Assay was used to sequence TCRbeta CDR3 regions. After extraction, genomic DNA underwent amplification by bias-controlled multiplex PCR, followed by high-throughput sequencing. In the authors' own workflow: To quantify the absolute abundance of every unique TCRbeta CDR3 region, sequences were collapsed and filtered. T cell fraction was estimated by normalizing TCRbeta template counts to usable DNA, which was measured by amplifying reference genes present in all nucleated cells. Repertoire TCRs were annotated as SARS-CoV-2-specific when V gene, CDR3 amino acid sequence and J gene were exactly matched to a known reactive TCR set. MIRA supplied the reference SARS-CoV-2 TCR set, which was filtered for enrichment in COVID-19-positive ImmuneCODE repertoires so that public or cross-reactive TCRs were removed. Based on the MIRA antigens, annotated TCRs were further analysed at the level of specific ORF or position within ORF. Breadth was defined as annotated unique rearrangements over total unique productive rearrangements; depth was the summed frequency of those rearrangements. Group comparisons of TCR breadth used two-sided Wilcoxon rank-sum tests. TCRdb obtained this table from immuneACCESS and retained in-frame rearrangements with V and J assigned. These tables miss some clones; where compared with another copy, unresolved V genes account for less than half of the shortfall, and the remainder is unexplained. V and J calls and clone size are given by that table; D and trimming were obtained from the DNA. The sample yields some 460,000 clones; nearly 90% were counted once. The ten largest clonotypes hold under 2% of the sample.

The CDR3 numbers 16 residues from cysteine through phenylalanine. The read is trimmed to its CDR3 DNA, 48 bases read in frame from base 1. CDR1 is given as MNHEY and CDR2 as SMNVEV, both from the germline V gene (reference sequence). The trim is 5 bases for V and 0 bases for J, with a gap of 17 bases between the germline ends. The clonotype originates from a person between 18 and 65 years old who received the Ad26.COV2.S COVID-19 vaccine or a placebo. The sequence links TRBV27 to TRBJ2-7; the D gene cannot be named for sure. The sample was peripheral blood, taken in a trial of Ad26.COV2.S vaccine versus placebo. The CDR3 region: CASSPLNQVTSYEQYF. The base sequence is TGTGCCAGCAGTCCCCTAAACCAGGTTACCTCCTACGAGCAGTACTTC.